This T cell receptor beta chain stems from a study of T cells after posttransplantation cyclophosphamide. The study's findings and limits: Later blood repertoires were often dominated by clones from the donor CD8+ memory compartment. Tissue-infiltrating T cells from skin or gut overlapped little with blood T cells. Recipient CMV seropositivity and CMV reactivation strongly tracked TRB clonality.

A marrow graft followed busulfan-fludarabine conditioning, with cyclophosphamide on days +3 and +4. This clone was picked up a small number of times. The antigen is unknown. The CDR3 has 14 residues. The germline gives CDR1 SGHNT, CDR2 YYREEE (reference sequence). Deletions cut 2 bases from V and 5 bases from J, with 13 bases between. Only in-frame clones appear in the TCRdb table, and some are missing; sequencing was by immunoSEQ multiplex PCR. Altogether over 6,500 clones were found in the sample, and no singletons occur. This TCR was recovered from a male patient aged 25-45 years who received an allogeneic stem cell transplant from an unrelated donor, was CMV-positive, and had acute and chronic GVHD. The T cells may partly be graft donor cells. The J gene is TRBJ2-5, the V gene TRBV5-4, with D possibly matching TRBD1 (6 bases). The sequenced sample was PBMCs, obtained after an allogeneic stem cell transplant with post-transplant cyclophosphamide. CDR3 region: CASSFSGAGETQYF. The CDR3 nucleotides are TGTGCCAGCAGCTTCTCAGGGGCCGGGGAGACCCAGTACTTC.